Following are 14 T cell receptor beta chains from one sample sequenced in a study of Graves' ophthalmopathy and Graves' hyperthyroidism. RNA transcripts served as template for amplifying TCR beta CDR3 sequences. First-round RT-PCR with HTBI primers preceded a second-round multiplex PCR. MiXCR was run by TCRdb on the multiplex PCR reads, yielding one entry per CDR3 protein. The sample includes about 500,000 distinct CDR3 sequences, approximately 15% of them seen just once. The sample was blood. All receptors derive from a woman younger than 45 with Graves' ophthalmopathy.

This clonotype has a count of ten or more. The chain is built from TRBV6-5 and TRBJ2-5; 10 bases agree with TRBD2. Per germline, CDR1 MNHEY and CDR2 SVGAGI. There are 18 residues in the CDR3. The ends lost 2 bases at V and 5 bases at J; junction bases unmatched: 14. The DNA of the CDR3 is TGTGCCAGCAGTTACACTGGGCCCAGCGGGGGGGCCGGCGAGACCCAGTACTTC. This codes for CASSYTGPSGGAGETQYF.

The V and J genes are TRBV10-1 and TRBJ1-1; D not certain. The CDR3 length is 9 residues. V gave up 4 bases and J gave up 10 bases, with 4 bases separating them. Germline V gene lookup returns CDR1 WNHNN and CDR2 SYGVQD (reference sequence). CDR3 sequence (DNA): TGCGCCAGCAGTGCGTCAGCTTTCTTT. Residues: CASSASAFF.

This clonotype was seen repeatedly, ten times or more. This chain links TRBV6-2 or TRBV6-3 with TRBJ1-2; 11 bases are a match to TRBD1. Germline V CDR1 and CDR2: MNHEY, SVGEGT. V shed 6 bases and J 4 bases; nucleotides not matched to a gene: 16. The CDR3 is made up of 18 amino acids. This CDR3 is CASSYMSDRGPSRYGYTF. The CDR3 nucleotides read TGTGCCAGCAGCTACATGTCGGACAGGGGGCCCTCCCGCTATGGCTACACCTTC.

This clonotype appeared many times. The chain has TRBV20-1 and TRBJ2-5; D is possibly TRBD2 (5 bases). From germline, CDR1 is DFQATT and CDR2 SNEGSKA (reference sequence). V lost 6 bases and J lost 2, with 13 bases in between. The CDR3 has 13 amino acids. CDR3 residues: CSATRSGQETQYF. The CDR3 DNA reads TGCAGTGCCACAAGGAGCGGACAAGAGACCCAGTACTTC.

Ten or more counts support this clonotype. The chain is built from TRBV19 and TRBJ1-2; D unresolved. The CDR3 consists of 13 residues. Looked up from germline, CDR1 is LNHDA and CDR2 is SQIVND (reference sequence). V gave up 4 bases and J gave up 3 bases, with 9 bases separating them. DNA of the CDR3: TGTGCCAGTAGTACTCCCGCTTACTATGGCTACACCTTC. Its translation is CASSTPAYYGYTF. The full variable domain, in which reference TRBV19 and TRBJ1-2 provide the parts outside the CDR3, is DGGITQSPKYLFRKEGQNVTLSCEQNLNHDAMYWYRQDPGQGLRLIYYSQIVNDFQKGDIAEGYSVSREKKESFPLTVTSAQKNPTAFYLCASSTPAYYGYTFGSGTRLTVV.

Ten or more counts support this clonotype. This chain joins TRBV20-1 and TRBJ2-7; no clear D gene. Germline loops: CDR1 DFQATT, CDR2 SNEGSKA (reference sequence). The CDR3 contains 13 residues. The V end was cut by 2 bases, the J end by 2 bases, with 10 bases between. The CDR3 DNA follows: TGCAGTGCTAGAACCCGGGCTACCTACGAGCAGTACTTC. This encodes CSARTRATYEQYF.

This clonotype has more than one count but fewer than ten. The rearrangement uses TRBV12-3 or TRBV12-4 and TRBJ1-5; weak D call: TRBD1 (5 bases). This CDR3 has 13 amino acids. Between the trimmed V and J ends, which lost 6 bases and 4 bases, there was a span of 10 bases. The CDR3 loop reads CASSSGNNQPQHF. CDR3 nucleotide sequence: TGTGCCAGCAGCTCAGGGAATAATCAGCCCCAGCATTTT.

This clonotype was seen many times. The chain employs TRBV6-1 and TRBJ2-3; 13 nucleotides line up with TRBD2. The junction had 4 bases not matched to a gene; V was cut back by 4 bases and J by 6 bases. The CDR3 length is 15 residues. Per the germline V gene, CDR1 is MNHNS and CDR2 is SASEGT. CDR3 region: CASSGLAGGQDTQYF. In nucleotides, the CDR3 is TGTGCCAGCAGTGGACTAGCGGGGGGTCAGGATACGCAGTATTTT.

In its sample, this clonotype was seen many times. The V gene is TRBV20-1, the J gene TRBJ2-4, with unresolved D. The CDR3 has 11 amino acids. Germline lookup yields CDR1 DFQATT and CDR2 SNEGSKA (reference sequence). The V and J ends lost 1 base and 6 bases respectively, with 4 bases between them. The CDR3 coding sequence is TGCAGTGCTAGAGGGCGAAACATTCAGTACTTC. Protein product: CSARGRNIQYF.

This clonotype was observed many times. CDR3 sequence: CASSYRQGARGEQYF. In nucleotides, the CDR3 is TGTGCCAGCAGTTACAGACAGGGGGCACGAGGCGAGCAGTACTTC. This chain connects TRBV6-5 to TRBJ2-7; 10 bases match TRBD1. This CDR3 is built from 15 residues. From germline, CDR1 is MNHEY and CDR2 SVGAGI. J was trimmed by 6 bases and V by 2 bases; bases with no gene match: 7.

J is TRBJ1-2 and V is TRBV7-8; 8 nucleotides agree with TRBD1. Germline V gene sequence: CDR1 SGHVS, CDR2 FQNEAQ. This CDR3 spans 14 amino acids. J lost 5 bases, V lost 5 bases, and 7 bases had no gene match. The CDR3 sequence: CASSTDREVYGYTF. The CDR3 DNA is TGTGCCAGCAGCACGGACAGGGAAGTATATGGCTACACCTTC.

The chain couples TRBV2 to TRBJ2-2, with TRBD1 as a possible D gene (5 bases). The CDR3 contains 14 residues. Germline CDR1 reads SNHLY; CDR2 reads FYNNEI. The ends were cut back, 6 bases at V and 1 base at J, with 9 bases in the middle. The CDR3, as DNA: TGTGCCAGCAGCGCACAGGAGAACACCGGGGAGCTGTTTTTT. This gives the protein CASSAQENTGELFF.

This clonotype was detected ten times or more. The rearrangement uses TRBV5-6 and TRBJ1-2; no definite D call. CDR1 is SGHDT, CDR2 YYEEEE, per germline. The germline V and J ends were trimmed by 0 bases and 1 base, with 13 bases remaining between them. This CDR3 comprises 16 residues. The CDR3 DNA is TGTGCCAGCAGCTTGGCCGTAAATCCGTATAACTATGGCTACACCTTC. Its protein product is CASSLAVNPYNYGYTF.

As concerns this clonotype: A junction boundary mismatches the germline segment, possibly from a read error. This sequence joins TRBV7-9 and TRBJ2-5, with D perhaps TRBD2 (5 bases). The CDR3 runs 14 residues. Germline values: CDR1 SEHNR, CDR2 FQNEAQ (reference sequence). The CDR3 reads CANSGLRFAETQYF. The CDR3 DNA follows: TGTGCCAACAGCGGTCTCCGGTTTGCAGAGACCCAGTACTTC.